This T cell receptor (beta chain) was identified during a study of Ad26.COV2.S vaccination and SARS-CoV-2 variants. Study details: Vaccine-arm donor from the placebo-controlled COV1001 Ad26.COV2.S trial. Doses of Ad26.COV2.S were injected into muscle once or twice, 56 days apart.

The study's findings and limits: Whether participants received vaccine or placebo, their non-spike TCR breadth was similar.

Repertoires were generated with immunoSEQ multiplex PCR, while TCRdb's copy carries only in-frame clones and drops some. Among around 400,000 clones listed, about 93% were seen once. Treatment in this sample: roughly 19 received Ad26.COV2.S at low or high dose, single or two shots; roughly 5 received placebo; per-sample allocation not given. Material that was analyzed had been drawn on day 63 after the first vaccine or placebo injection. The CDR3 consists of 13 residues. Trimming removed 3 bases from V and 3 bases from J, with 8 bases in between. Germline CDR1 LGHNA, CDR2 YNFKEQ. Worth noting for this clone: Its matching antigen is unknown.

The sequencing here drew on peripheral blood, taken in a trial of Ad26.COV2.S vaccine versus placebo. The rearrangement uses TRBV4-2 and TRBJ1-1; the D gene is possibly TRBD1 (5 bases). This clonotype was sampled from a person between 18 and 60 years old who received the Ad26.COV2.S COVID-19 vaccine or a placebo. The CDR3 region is CASSQGPDTEAFF. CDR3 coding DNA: TGTGCCAGCAGCCAGGGACCCGACACTGAAGCTTTCTTT.